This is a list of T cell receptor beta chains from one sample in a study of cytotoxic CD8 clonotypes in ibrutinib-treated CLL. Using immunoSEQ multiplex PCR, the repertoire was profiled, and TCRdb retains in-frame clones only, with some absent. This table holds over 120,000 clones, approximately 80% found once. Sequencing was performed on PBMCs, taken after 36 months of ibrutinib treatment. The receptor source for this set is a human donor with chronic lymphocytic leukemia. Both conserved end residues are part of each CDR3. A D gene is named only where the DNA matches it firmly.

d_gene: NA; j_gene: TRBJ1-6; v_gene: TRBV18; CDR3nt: TGTGCCAGCTCACTGCGGGGGCTCGCCTATAATTCACCCCTCCACTTT; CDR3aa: CASSLRGLAYNSPLHF
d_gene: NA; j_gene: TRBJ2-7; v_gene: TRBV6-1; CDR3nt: TGTGCCAGCAGTGAAGCGTCGGTAGGTTCCTACGAGCAGTACTTC; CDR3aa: CASSEASVGSYEQYF
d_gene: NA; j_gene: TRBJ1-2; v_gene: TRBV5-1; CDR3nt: TGCGCCAGCAGCTTGGGACAGGATTATGGCTACACCTTC; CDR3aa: CASSLGQDYGYTF
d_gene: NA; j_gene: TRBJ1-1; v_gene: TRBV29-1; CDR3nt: TGCAGCGTTGAAAATTATGTGTATGAAGCTTTCTTT; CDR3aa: CSVENYVYEAFF
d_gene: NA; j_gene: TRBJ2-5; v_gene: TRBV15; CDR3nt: TGTGCCACCAGCAGAGATTCCGCCCGCCAAGAGACCCAGTACTTC; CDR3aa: CATSRDSARQETQYF
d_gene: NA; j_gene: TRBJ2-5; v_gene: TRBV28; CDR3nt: TGTGCCAGCAGTTTACCTCTCCTCCAAGAGACCCAGTACTTC; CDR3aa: CASSLPLLQETQYF
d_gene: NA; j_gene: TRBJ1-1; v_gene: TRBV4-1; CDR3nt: TGCGCCAGCAGCCAAGATGGGAAAGGACGCAACACTGAAGCTTTCTTT; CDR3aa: CASSQDGKGRNTEAFF
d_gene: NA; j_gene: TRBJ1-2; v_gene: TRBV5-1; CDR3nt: TGCGCCAGCAGCCCCAGGGCCCAAGAAAAGGGTGGCTACACCTTC; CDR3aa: CASSPRAQEKGGYTF
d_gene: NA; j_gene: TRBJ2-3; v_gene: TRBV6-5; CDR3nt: TGTGCCAGCAGTTACGGCTACTACTCGGGATCCCAGTATTTT; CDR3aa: CASSYGYYSGSQYF
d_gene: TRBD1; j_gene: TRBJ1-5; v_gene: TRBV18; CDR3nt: TGTGCCAGCTCACGAGCCGGGACAGCCAACAATCAGCCCCAGCATTTT; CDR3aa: CASSRAGTANNQPQHF